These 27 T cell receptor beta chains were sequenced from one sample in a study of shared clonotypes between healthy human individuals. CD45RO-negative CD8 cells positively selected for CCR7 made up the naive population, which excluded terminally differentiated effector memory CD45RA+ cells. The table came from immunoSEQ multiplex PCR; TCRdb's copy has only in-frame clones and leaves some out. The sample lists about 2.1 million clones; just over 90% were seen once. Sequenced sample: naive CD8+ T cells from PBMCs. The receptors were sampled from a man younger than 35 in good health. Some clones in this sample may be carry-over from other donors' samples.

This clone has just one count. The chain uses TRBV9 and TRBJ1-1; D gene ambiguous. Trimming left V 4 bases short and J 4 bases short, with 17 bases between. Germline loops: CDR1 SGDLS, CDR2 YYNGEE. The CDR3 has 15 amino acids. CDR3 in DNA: TGTGCCAGCAGCTCCATAGGGCATCGGGGCACTGAAGCTTTCTTT. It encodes CASSSIGHRGTEAFF.

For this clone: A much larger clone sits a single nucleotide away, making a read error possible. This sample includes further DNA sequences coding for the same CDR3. The CDR3 reads CASSLSNTGELFF. CDR3 nucleotides: TGTGCCAGCAGTTTATCTAACACCGGGGAGCTGTTTTTT. V gene TRBV28 combines with J gene TRBJ2-2; D is unresolved. CDR3 length: 13 residues. V shed 1 base and J shed 2 bases, with 2 bases lying between them. In germline, CDR1 is MDHEN, CDR2 SYDVKM. Full variable domain (rest looked up from reference TRBV28 and TRBJ2-2): DVKVTQSSRYLVKRTGEKVFLECVQDMDHENMFWYRQDPGLGLRLIYFSYDVKMKEKGDIPEGYSVSREKKERFSLILESASTNQTSMYLCASSLSNTGELFFGEGSRLTVL.

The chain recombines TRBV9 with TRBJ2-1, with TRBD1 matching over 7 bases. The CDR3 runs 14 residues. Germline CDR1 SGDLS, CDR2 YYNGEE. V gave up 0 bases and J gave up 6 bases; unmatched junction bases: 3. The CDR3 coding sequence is TGTGCCAGCAGCGTAGGGGACAGAATCAATGAGCAGTTCTTC. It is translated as CASSVGDRINEQFF.

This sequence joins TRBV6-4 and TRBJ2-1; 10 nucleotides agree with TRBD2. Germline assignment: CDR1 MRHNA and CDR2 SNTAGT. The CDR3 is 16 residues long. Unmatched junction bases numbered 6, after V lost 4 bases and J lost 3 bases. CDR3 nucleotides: TGTGCCAGCAGTGTGATAGCGGGAGGTAGCTACAATGAGCAGTTCTTC. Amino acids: CASSVIAGGSYNEQFF.

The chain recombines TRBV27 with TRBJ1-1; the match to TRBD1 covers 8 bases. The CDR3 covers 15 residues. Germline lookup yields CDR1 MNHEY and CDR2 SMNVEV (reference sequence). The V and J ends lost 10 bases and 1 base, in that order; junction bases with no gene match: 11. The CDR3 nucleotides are TGTGCCACATCACAAACCGGGACAGGGAACACTGAAGCTTTCTTT. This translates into CATSQTGTGNTEAFF.

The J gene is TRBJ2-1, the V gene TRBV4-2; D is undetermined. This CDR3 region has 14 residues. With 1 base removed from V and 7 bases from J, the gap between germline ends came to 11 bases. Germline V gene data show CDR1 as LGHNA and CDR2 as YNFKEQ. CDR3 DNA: TGTGCCAGCAGCCAAGGAGGTGGGCAGAATGAGCAGTTCTTC. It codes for CASSQGGGQNEQFF.

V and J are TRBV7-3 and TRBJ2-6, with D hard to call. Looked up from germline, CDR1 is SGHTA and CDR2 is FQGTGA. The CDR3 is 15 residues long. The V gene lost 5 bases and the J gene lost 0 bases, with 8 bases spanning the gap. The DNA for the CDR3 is TGTGCCAGCAGCGCAGACAACTCTGGGGCCAACGTCCTGACTTTC. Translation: CASSADNSGANVLTF.

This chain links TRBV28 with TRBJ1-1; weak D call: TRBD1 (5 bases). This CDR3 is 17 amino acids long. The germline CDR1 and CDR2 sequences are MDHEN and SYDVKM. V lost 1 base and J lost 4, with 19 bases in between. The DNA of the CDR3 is TGTGCCAGCAGTTTATATAAGACACTCAAGGGGACCACTGAAGCTTTCTTT. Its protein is CASSLYKTLKGTTEAFF.

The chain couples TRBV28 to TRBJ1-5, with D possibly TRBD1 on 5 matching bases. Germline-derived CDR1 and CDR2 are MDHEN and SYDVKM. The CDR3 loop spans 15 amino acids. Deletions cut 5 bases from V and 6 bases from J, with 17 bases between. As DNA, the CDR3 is TGTGCCAGCAGTCCCCTCACTCAGGGCATTCAGCCCCAGCATTTT. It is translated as CASSPLTQGIQPQHF.

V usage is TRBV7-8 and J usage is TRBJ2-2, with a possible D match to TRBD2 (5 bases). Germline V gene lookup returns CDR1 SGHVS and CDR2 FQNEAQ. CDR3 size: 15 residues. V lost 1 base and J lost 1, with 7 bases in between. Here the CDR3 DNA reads TGTGCCAGCAGCTTAGTAGCGAAGAACACCGGGGAGCTGTTTTTT. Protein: CASSLVAKNTGELFF.

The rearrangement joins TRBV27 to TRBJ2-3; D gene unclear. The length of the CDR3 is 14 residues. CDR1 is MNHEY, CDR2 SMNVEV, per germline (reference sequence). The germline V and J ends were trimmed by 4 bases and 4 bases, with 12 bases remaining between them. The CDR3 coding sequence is TGTGCCAGCAGTTCCTCGCTTACGGCAGATACGCAGTATTTT. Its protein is CASSSSLTADTQYF.

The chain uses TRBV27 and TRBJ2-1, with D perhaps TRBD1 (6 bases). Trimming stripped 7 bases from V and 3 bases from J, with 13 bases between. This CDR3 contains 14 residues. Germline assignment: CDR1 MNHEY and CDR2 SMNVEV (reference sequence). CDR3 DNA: TGTGCCAGCAAGTGGCAGGGACACTACAATGAGCAGTTCTTC. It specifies CASKWQGHYNEQFF.

In DNA, the CDR3 is TGTGCCAGCAGTTCCGCGGTTGGCGGTAGCTCCTACGAGCAGTACTTC. The encoded protein is CASSSAVGGSSYEQYF. The chain carries TRBV6-5 and TRBJ2-7, with D unclear. The CDR3 has 16 residues. V was clipped by 4 bases and J by 0 bases, with 16 bases between them. Germline V CDR1 and CDR2: MNHEY, SVGAGI.

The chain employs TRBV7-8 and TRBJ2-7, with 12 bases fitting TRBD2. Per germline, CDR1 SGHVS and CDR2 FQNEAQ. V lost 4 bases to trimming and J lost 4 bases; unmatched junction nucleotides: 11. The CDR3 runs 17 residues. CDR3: CASSWASGRASPYEQYF. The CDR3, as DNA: TGTGCCAGCAGCTGGGCTAGCGGGAGGGCCTCCCCGTACGAGCAGTACTTC.

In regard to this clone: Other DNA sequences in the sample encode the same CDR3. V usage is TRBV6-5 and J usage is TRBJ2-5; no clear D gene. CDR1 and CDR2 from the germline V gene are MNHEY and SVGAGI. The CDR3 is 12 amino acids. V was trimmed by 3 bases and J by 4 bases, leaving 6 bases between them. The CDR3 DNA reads TGTGCCAGCAGTTATAGTGGAGAGACCCAGTACTTC. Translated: CASSYSGETQYF.

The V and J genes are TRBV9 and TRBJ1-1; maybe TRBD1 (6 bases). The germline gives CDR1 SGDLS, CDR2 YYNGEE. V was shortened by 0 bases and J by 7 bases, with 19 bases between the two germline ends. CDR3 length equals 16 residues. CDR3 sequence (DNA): TGTGCCAGCAGCGTAGAGGGTTCGGGGGGCTTGGTTGAAGCTTTCTTT. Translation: CASSVEGSGGLVEAFF.

CDR3: CASSLQGVGELFF. As DNA, the CDR3 is TGCGCCAGCAGCCTACAGGGGGTCGGGGAGCTGTTTTTT. The chain has TRBV4-1 and TRBJ2-2; 8 nucleotides match TRBD1. The trim removed 4 bases at V and 7 bases at J, leaving 2 bases unmatched. The CDR3 runs 13 residues. Per the germline V gene, CDR1 is MGHRA and CDR2 is YSYEKL.

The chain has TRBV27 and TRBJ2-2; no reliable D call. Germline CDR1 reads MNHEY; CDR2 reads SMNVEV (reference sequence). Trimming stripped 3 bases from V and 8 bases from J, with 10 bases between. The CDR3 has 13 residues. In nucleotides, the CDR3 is TGTGCCAGCAGTTTTGGCATATCTGGGGAGCTGTTTTTT. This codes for CASSFGISGELFF.

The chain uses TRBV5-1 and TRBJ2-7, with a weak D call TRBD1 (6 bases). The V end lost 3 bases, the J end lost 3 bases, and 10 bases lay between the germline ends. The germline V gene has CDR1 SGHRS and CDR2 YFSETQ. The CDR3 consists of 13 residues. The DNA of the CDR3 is TGCGCCAGCAGCTCACAGGGATACTACGAGCAGTACTTC. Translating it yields CASSSQGYYEQYF.

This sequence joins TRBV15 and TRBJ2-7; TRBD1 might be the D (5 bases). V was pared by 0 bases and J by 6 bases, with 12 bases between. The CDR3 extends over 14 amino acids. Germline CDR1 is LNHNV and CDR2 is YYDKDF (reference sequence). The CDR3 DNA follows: TGTGCCACCAGCAGAGATGCGATGGGGCCCGAGCAGTACTTC. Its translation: CATSRDAMGPEQYF.

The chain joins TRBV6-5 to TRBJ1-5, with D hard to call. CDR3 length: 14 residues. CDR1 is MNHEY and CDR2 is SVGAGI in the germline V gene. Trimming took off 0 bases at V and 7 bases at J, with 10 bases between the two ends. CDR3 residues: CASSYSGVGQPQHF. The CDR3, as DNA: TGTGCCAGCAGTTACTCTGGGGTAGGCCAGCCCCAGCATTTT.

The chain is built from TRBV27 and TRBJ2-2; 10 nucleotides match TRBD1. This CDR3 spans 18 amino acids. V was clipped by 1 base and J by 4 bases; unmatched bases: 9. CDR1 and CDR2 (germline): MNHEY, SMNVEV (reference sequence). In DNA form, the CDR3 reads TGTGCCAGCAGTTTATTATTGGGACAGGGGCCGCTCACCGGGGAGCTGTTTTTT. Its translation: CASSLLLGQGPLTGELFF.

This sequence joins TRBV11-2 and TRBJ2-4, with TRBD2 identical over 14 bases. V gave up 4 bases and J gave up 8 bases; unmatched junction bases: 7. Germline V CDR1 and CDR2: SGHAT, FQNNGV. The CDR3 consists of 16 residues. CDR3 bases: TGTGCCAGCAGCTCCGGACTAGCGGGAGGTGCGGACATTCAGTACTTC. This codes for CASSSGLAGGADIQYF.

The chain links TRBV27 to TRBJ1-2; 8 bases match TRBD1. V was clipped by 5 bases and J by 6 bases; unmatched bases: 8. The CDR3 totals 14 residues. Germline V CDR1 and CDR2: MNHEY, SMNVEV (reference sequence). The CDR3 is CASSKPGQEDGYTF. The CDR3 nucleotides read TGTGCCAGCAGTAAACCGGGACAGGAGGATGGCTACACCTTC.

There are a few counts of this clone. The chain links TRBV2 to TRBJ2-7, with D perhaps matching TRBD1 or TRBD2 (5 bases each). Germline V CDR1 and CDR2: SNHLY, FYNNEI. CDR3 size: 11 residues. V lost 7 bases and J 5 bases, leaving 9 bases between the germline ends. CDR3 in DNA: TGTGCCAGCATGGGGGTGAACGAGCAGTACTTC. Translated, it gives CASMGVNEQYF.

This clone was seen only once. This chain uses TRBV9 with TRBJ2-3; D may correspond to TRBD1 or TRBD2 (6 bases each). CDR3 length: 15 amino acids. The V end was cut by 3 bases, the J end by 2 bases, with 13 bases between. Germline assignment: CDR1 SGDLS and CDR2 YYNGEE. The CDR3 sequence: CASSDRGDNTDTQYF. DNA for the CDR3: TGTGCCAGCAGCGATAGGGGGGATAACACAGATACGCAGTATTTT.

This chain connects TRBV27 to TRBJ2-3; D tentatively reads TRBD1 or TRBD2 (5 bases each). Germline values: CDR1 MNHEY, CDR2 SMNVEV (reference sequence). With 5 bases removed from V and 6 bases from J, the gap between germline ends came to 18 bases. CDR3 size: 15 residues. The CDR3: CASSESGLRGDTQYF. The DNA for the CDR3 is TGTGCCAGCAGTGAATCCGGTCTGAGGGGCGATACGCAGTATTTT.